This T cell receptor beta chain was documented in a study of T-cell memory formation after mild COVID-19. Study at large: Across donors, TCR clusters were largely donor specific. The study, taken as a whole, reports: Most CD4+ clones that shrank were in CM and EM, while CD8+ ones turned up in EMRA. Clones that contracted from day 15 to 85 had balanced CD4/CD8; later expanders were CD4+ biased.

5'RACE with constant-segment primers built TCRalpha and TCRbeta cDNA libraries with UMIs. TCRdb fed the 5' RACE reads into MiXCR, producing one record per CDR3 protein. In the table there are roughly 400,000 distinct CDR3 sequences, 15% to 20% of which are singletons. This clonotype was counted a single time. Antigen unknown. This CDR3 is 13 amino acids long. CDR1 GTSNPN and CDR2 SVGIG come from the germline V gene (reference sequence). The ends were cut back, 7 bases at V and 9 bases at J, with 19 bases in the middle. The sequence came from a man between 18 and 29 years old who had mild COVID-19 (a few samples of this study predate the infection). Cell type and time point are not known. The sequencing sample was made of PBMCs or a T cell subset sorted from them (not recorded which). The rearrangement uses TRBV30 and TRBJ2-1; D is ambiguous. The CDR3 bases are TGTGCCTCGAGGTCCCCCAGGAAGGGTGAGCAGTTCTTC. Its translation is CASRSPRKGEQFF.